The rows below give T cell receptor beta chains drawn from one sample of a study of T cell responses to AZD1222 COVID-19 vaccine. The protocol was immunoSEQ multiplex PCR, while the TCRdb copy is restricted to in-frame clones and leaves out a portion. The sample lists about 100,000 clones, around 90% occurring once. The sequencing used peripheral blood, collected on day 0 of AZD1222 vaccination. The source of these receptors is an adult in good health. The CDR3 runs from the conserved cysteine through the conserved F or W. D genes are given only for firm matches. Some rows mark clone size as missing; the rest say once, few, many or name a class of expanded clone.

clone_size: .; v_call: TRBV4-3; d_call: TRBD1; j_call: TRBJ2-2; cdr3_aa: CASSQTDRVYTGELFF; cdr3_nt: TGCGCCAGCAGCCAAACGGACAGGGTGTACACCGGGGAGCTGTTTTTT
clone_size: .; v_call: TRBV3-1/TRBV3-2; d_call: .; j_call: TRBJ1-1; cdr3_aa: CASSQDMNTEAFF; cdr3_nt: TGTGCCAGCAGCCAAGATATGAACACTGAAGCTTTCTTT
clone_size: .; v_call: TRBV5-6; d_call: TRBD1; j_call: TRBJ1-1; cdr3_aa: CASSSFNNRGEAFF; cdr3_nt: TGTGCCAGCAGCTCCTTCAATAACAGGGGTGAAGCTTTCTTT
clone_size: once; v_call: TRBV11-3; d_call: .; j_call: TRBJ2-1; cdr3_aa: CASSEDQGYNEQFF; cdr3_nt: TGTGCCAGCAGCGAGGACCAGGGGTACAATGAGCAGTTCTTC
clone_size: .; v_call: TRBV5-1; d_call: TRBD2; j_call: TRBJ2-7; cdr3_aa: CASSLAGGTYEQYF; cdr3_nt: TGCGCCAGCAGTCTAGCGGGAGGGACCTACGAGCAGTACTTC
clone_size: .; v_call: TRBV5-4; d_call: TRBD1; j_call: TRBJ2-7; cdr3_aa: CASSLVGTGASYEQYF; cdr3_nt: TGTGCCAGCAGCTTGGTCGGGACAGGGGCGTCCTACGAGCAGTACTTC
clone_size: .; v_call: TRBV3-1/TRBV3-2; d_call: .; j_call: TRBJ1-1; cdr3_aa: CASSRTGTEAFF; cdr3_nt: TGTGCCAGCAGCCGTACCGGGACAGAAGCTTTCTTT
clone_size: .; v_call: TRBV9; d_call: TRBD2; j_call: TRBJ2-1; cdr3_aa: CASSVSGSGTDNEQFF; cdr3_nt: TGTGCCAGCAGCGTATCGGGTAGCGGGACGGACAATGAGCAGTTCTTC
clone_size: few; v_call: TRBV6-2/TRBV6-3; d_call: .; j_call: TRBJ1-1; cdr3_aa: CASGRRTEAFF; cdr3_nt: TGTGCAAGCGGCCGGCGAACTGAAGCTTTCTTT
clone_size: few; v_call: TRBV10-3; d_call: .; j_call: TRBJ1-1; cdr3_aa: CAINQGGVAEAFF; cdr3_nt: TGTGCCATCAACCAGGGTGGGGTCGCTGAAGCTTTCTTT
clone_size: medium-sized; v_call: TRBV5-4; d_call: .; j_call: TRBJ2-3; cdr3_aa: CASSPLISPSTDTQYF; cdr3_nt: TGTGCCAGCAGCCCACTTATTAGTCCTAGCACAGATACGCAGTATTTT
clone_size: .; v_call: TRBV4-2; d_call: .; j_call: TRBJ2-7; cdr3_aa: CASSQARGDSSYEQYF; cdr3_nt: TGTGCCAGCAGCCAAGCCCGAGGGGACTCATCCTACGAGCAGTACTTC
clone_size: .; v_call: TRBV7-2; d_call: TRBD1; j_call: TRBJ2-4; cdr3_aa: CASSEDRVLNIQYF; cdr3_nt: TGTGCCAGCAGCGAAGACAGGGTTTTGAACATTCAGTACTTC
clone_size: .; v_call: TRBV3-1/TRBV3-2; d_call: .; j_call: TRBJ2-7; cdr3_aa: CASSLTDSYEQYF; cdr3_nt: TGTGCCAGCAGCCTAACGGACAGCTACGAGCAGTACTTC
clone_size: once; v_call: TRBV30; d_call: TRBD1; j_call: TRBJ1-2; cdr3_aa: CAWRGQGSLTGYTF; cdr3_nt: TGTGCCTGGAGGGGACAGGGATCTCTGACTGGCTACACCTTC
clone_size: few; v_call: TRBV4-1; d_call: .; j_call: TRBJ2-7; cdr3_aa: CASSQERTPGEQYF; cdr3_nt: TGCGCCAGCAGCCAAGAGCGGACCCCGGGGGAGCAGTACTTC
clone_size: .; v_call: TRBV27; d_call: .; j_call: TRBJ1-1; cdr3_aa: CASSARLGRVNTEAFF; cdr3_nt: TGTGCCAGCAGTGCACGTCTCGGGCGGGTTAACACTGAAGCTTTCTTT
clone_size: .; v_call: TRBV7-7; d_call: .; j_call: TRBJ2-2; cdr3_aa: CASSLGRTNTGELFF; cdr3_nt: TGTGCCAGCAGCTTAGGGAGGACAAACACCGGGGAGCTGTTTTTT
clone_size: .; v_call: TRBV6-5; d_call: .; j_call: TRBJ1-1; cdr3_aa: CASGPVYTEAFF; cdr3_nt: TGTGCCAGCGGTCCCGTCTACACTGAAGCTTTCTTT
clone_size: .; v_call: TRBV7-2; d_call: .; j_call: TRBJ1-1; cdr3_aa: CASSLAGETEAFF; cdr3_nt: TGTGCCAGCAGCTTAGCAGGGGAGACTGAAGCTTTCTTT
clone_size: once; v_call: TRBV30; d_call: TRBD1; j_call: TRBJ1-4; cdr3_aa: CAWTPGRGLEKLFF; cdr3_nt: TGTGCCTGGACCCCGGGGAGGGGGCTGGAAAAACTGTTTTTT
clone_size: .; v_call: TRBV9; d_call: TRBD1; j_call: TRBJ1-2; cdr3_aa: CASSAGTGGANYGYTF; cdr3_nt: TGTGCCAGCAGCGCAGGGACAGGGGGCGCAAACTATGGCTACACCTTC
clone_size: once; v_call: TRBV27; d_call: .; j_call: TRBJ2-7; cdr3_aa: CASRPGLFGGVYYEQYF; cdr3_nt: TGTGCCAGCAGACCAGGACTATTTGGAGGGGTTTACTACGAGCAGTACTTC
clone_size: .; v_call: TRBV28; d_call: .; j_call: TRBJ1-2; cdr3_aa: CASSLMTVSKYNYGYTF; cdr3_nt: TGTGCCAGCAGTTTAATGACAGTTTCAAAATATAACTATGGCTACACCTTC
clone_size: once; v_call: TRBV3-1/TRBV3-2; d_call: .; j_call: TRBJ2-3; cdr3_aa: CASSSTGADTQYF; cdr3_nt: TGTGCCAGCAGCTCTACCGGCGCAGATACGCAGTATTTT
clone_size: once; v_call: TRBV5-1; d_call: .; j_call: TRBJ1-2; cdr3_aa: CASRGRLDYGYTF; cdr3_nt: TGCGCCAGCAGGGGCAGGCTCGACTATGGCTACACCTTC